A single sample gave rise to the 27 T cell receptor beta chains below, sequenced in a study of metastatic and nonmetastatic thyroid tumors. Patients underwent thyroid surgery, and none had received any treatment before it. Through MiXCR, TCRdb re-clonotyped the PCR reads. The sample includes tens of thousands of clones, around 30% of them seen just once. Sequencing used blood. The receptors shown here come from a female donor with papillary thyroid cancer or a benign thyroid nodule (not recorded which). Some clones in this sample may be carry-over from other donors' samples.

This clone was observed a few times. The rearrangement links TRBV19 to TRBJ2-7; the D gene is possibly TRBD2 (5 bases). The V gene's germline CDR1 is LNHDA and CDR2 SQIVND (reference sequence). Trimming removed 7 bases from V and 0 bases from J, with 10 bases in between. This CDR3 spans 13 amino acids. The CDR3 DNA reads TGTGCCAGTAACGGGGTCAGCTCCTACGAGCAGTACTTC. This codes for CASNGVSSYEQYF.

CDR3 DNA sequence: TGTGCCAGCAAGCACATCGACAGGGAGACTTCACCCCTCCACTTT. It encodes CASKHIDRETSPLHF. The chain is built from TRBV2 and TRBJ1-6; TRBD1 aligns across 7 bases. CDR3 size: 15 residues. Germline V gene sequence: CDR1 SNHLY, CDR2 FYNNEI. V lost 7 bases to trimming and J lost 9 bases; unmatched junction nucleotides: 12.

A remark on this clone: An end of the junction does not agree with germline; a read error may underlie this. V and J are TRBV9 and TRBJ2-1; TRBD1 matches at 8 bases. The CDR3 loop spans 15 amino acids. Germline assignment: CDR1 SGDLS and CDR2 YYNGEE. The CDR3 bases are TGTGCCAGCAGCGTAAGCCAGGGGGCATGGAATGAGCAGTCCTTC. It specifies CASSVSQGAWNEQSF.

This clone has at least ten counts. The gene calls are TRBV2 and TRBJ2-7; 7 nucleotides agree with TRBD2. Germline CDR1 SNHLY, CDR2 FYNNEI. The CDR3 sequence is 15 residues long. V lost 6 bases to trimming and J lost 6 bases; unmatched junction nucleotides: 14. The DNA for the CDR3 is TGTGCCAGCAGACCAAGCGGGATCGAAGTCTCCGAGCAGTACTTC. Translating gives CASRPSGIEVSEQYF.

This clone was seen repeatedly, ten times or more. The chain has TRBV4-3 and TRBJ1-2; TRBD1 matches 7 bases. This CDR3 is built from 15 residues. CDR1 is LGHNA, CDR2 YSLEER, per germline. J was trimmed by 2 bases and V by 1 base; bases with no gene match: 4. Written as DNA, the CDR3 is TGCGCCAGCAGCCAAGCCGCGACAGGGAACTATGGCTACACCTTC. Protein product: CASSQAATGNYGYTF.

This clone has at least ten counts. This sequence joins TRBV5-6 and TRBJ2-1, with a possible D match to TRBD2 (5 bases). The V end was cut by 4 bases, the J end by 0 bases, with 17 bases between. Germline V gene lookup returns CDR1 SGHDT and CDR2 YYEEEE. The CDR3 sequence is 17 residues long. The DNA of the CDR3 is TGTGCCAGCAGCCCCCTGTTGGCGGGTAGCTCCTACAATGAGCAGTTCTTC. This codes for CASSPLLAGSSYNEQFF.

This clone was seen ten or more times. The chain combines TRBV19 with TRBJ2-1; 8 positions agree with TRBD2. V was clipped by 3 bases and J by 7 bases; unmatched bases: 8. CDR1 and CDR2 (germline): LNHDA, SQIVND (reference sequence). This CDR3 region has 15 residues. Written as DNA, the CDR3 is TGTGCCAGTAGTATGGGAGCGGGAGATGGTAATGAGCAGTTCTTC. Translating gives CASSMGAGDGNEQFF.

The rearrangement uses TRBV5-1 and TRBJ2-2; the D gene is possibly TRBD1 (5 bases). Germline loops: CDR1 SGHRS, CDR2 YFSETQ. The CDR3 runs 14 residues. V lost 5 bases, J lost 2 bases, and 10 bases lay in between. CDR3 in amino acids: CASSLDRNTGELFF. The CDR3 coding sequence is TGCGCCAGCAGTCTTGACAGAAACACCGGGGAGCTGTTTTTT.

In this sample, this clone is medium-sized. The chain couples TRBV6-1 to TRBJ1-6; the D is unclear. Germline CDR1 MNHNS, CDR2 SASEGT. Trimming stripped 6 bases from V and 5 bases from J, with 11 bases between. The CDR3 length is 14 residues. DNA of the CDR3: TGTGCCAGCAGGTTGGGTGTTGATAATTCACCCCTCCACTTT. Translated, it gives CASRLGVDNSPLHF.

The chain couples TRBV5-1 to TRBJ1-6; 10 bases match TRBD1. J was trimmed by 7 bases and V by 3 bases; bases with no gene match: 16. The CDR3 is made up of 19 amino acids. Germline V gives CDR1 SGHRS, CDR2 YFSETQ. Here the CDR3 DNA reads TGCGCCAGCAGCTCCAGAGGGGGATTCGGACAGGGGGGCAATTCACCCCTCCACTTT. It translates to CASSSRGGFGQGGNSPLHF. Supplemented by reference TRBV5-1 and TRBJ1-6, the full variable domain reads KAGVTQTPRYLIKTRGQQVTLSCSPISGHRSVSWYQQTPGQGLQFLFEYFSETQRNKGNFPGRFSGRQFSNSRSEMNVSTLELGDSALYLCASSSRGGFGQGGNSPLHFGNGTRLTVT.

At least ten counts were recorded for this clone. The chain carries TRBV27 and TRBJ2-3, with 9 bases matching TRBD2. The CDR3 loop spans 17 amino acids. Losses at the gene ends were 0 bases for V and 0 bases for J; bases not matched to a gene: 4. CDR1 MNHEY and CDR2 SMNVEV come from the germline V gene (reference sequence). The CDR3 is CASSLSSGRTSTDTQYF. The CDR3 DNA is TGTGCCAGCAGTTTATCCAGCGGGAGGACTAGCACAGATACGCAGTATTTT.

Ten or more counts support this clone. The genes are TRBV18 and TRBJ1-5; D not certain. Trimming left V 5 bases short and J 0 bases short, with 8 bases between. The CDR3 is made up of 14 amino acids. From germline, CDR1 is KGHSH and CDR2 LQKENI. The CDR3 loop is CASSEEYSNQPQHF. CDR3 nucleotide sequence: TGTGCCAGCTCAGAGGAGTATAGCAATCAGCCCCAGCATTTT.

On this clone: One end of the junction does not line up with germline, which may come from a read error. The chain links TRBV19 to TRBJ2-1; unclear D gene. CDR3 size: 12 residues. The germline CDR1 and CDR2 sequences are LNHDA and SQIVND (reference sequence). The CDR3 loop reads CANSLLGNDQFF. Written as DNA, the CDR3 is TGTGCCAATAGTCTACTGGGGAATGACCAGTTCTTC.

Comments on this clone: One junction end disagrees with the germline gene, perhaps due to a read error. The rearrangement links TRBV15 to TRBJ1-1; D ambiguous. The CDR3 totals 14 residues. The germline CDR1 and CDR2 sequences are LNHNV and YYDKDF (reference sequence). DNA for the CDR3: TGTGCCACCAGCAGCTTTACGGGGAACAATGAAGCTATCTTT. It specifies CATSSFTGNNEAIF.

This clone was observed at least ten times. The chain uses TRBV29-1 and TRBJ2-7; 11 bases agree with TRBD1. This CDR3 contains 14 residues. Germline V gene data show CDR1 as SQVTM and CDR2 as ANQGSEA. The trim removed 0 bases at V and 6 bases at J, leaving 4 bases unmatched. This chain's CDR3 is CSVEDGGQGGEQYF. The CDR3 DNA sequence: TGCAGCGTTGAAGATGGGGGACAGGGGGGCGAGCAGTACTTC.

This clone appeared many times. This chain uses TRBV24-1 with TRBJ2-3; perhaps TRBD2 as D (6 bases). CDR3 length: 16 residues. V shed 4 bases and J shed 0 bases, with 13 bases lying between them. Germline V gives CDR1 KGHDR, CDR2 SFDVKD. In DNA, the CDR3 is TGTGCCACCAGTGAACCCCGGGACTCTAGCACAGATACGCAGTATTTT. Amino acid sequence: CATSEPRDSSTDTQYF.

This clone has a count of ten or more. The genes are TRBV14 and TRBJ2-1; 8 bases are a match to TRBD2. This CDR3 has 14 amino acids. With V trimmed by 9 bases and J by 1 base, 5 bases remained unmatched. Looked up from germline, CDR1 is SGHDN and CDR2 is FVKESK. The CDR3 spells CASRTSGSYNEQFF. DNA for the CDR3: TGTGCCAGTAGAACTAGCGGTTCCTACAATGAGCAGTTCTTC. Looking up the rest from reference TRBV14 and TRBJ2-1 gives the full variable domain: EAGVTQFPSHSVIEKGQTVTLRCDPISGHDNLYWYRRVMGKEIKFLLHFVKESKQDESGMPNNRFLAERTGGTYSTLKVQPAELEDSGVYFCASRTSGSYNEQFFGPGTRLTVL.

This clone was counted ten times or more. A much more abundant neighbour one base away suggests this may be a read error. This chain connects TRBV9 to TRBJ2-1; D might be TRBD1 or TRBD2, each matching 5 bases. The CDR3 spans 14 residues. CDR1 and CDR2 (germline): SGDLS, YYNGEE. Written as DNA, the CDR3 is TGTGCCGGCAGCGTAGCTAGGGGACCCAATGAGCAGTTCTTC. It codes for CAGSVARGPNEQFF. The variable domain in full, completed from reference TRBV9 and TRBJ2-1, reads DSGVTQTPKHLITATGQRVTLRCSPRSGDLSVYWYQQSLDQGLQFLIQYYNGEERAKGNILERFSAQQFPDLHSELNLSSLELGDSALYFCAGSVARGPNEQFFGPGTRLTVL.

CDR3 DNA sequence: TGTGCCAGCAGCACCTCTGGACAGGGGGTCCAGGGCTACACCTTC. Protein product: CASSTSGQGVQGYTF. The genes are TRBV9 and TRBJ1-2; 10 bases agree with TRBD1. CDR1 and CDR2 (germline): SGDLS, YYNGEE. Trimming at V came to 4 bases and at J to 8 bases, leaving 11 bases not matched to a gene. CDR3 length: 15 amino acids.

This clone was observed at least ten times. The J gene is TRBJ2-3, the V gene TRBV3-1; 7 bases align to TRBD1. Trimming cost V 5 bases and J 5 bases; bases outside gene matches: 10. The germline CDR1 and CDR2 sequences are LGHDT and YNNKEL (reference sequence). This CDR3 has 15 amino acids. The CDR3 reads CASSAQGKSGDTQYF. In DNA form, the CDR3 reads TGTGCCAGCAGCGCACAGGGGAAAAGTGGAGATACGCAGTATTTT.

In regard to this clone: A junction end diverges from the germline sequence, so it may reflect a read error. The rearrangement joins TRBV28 to TRBJ1-2; D gene ambiguous. Germline CDR1 reads MDHEN; CDR2 reads SYDVKM. The CDR3 consists of 15 residues. CDR3 coding DNA: TGTGCCAGTAGTTTGGGCGGAATGGCTGACTATGGCTACACCTTC. Translating it yields CASSLGGMADYGYTF.

This clone is medium-sized. This sequence joins TRBV4-1 and TRBJ1-6; D perhaps matches TRBD1 (5 bases). Trimming removed 3 bases from V and 6 bases from J, with 12 bases in between. The CDR3 is 15 amino acids. CDR1 MGHRA and CDR2 YSYEKL come from the germline V gene. The CDR3 DNA reads TGCGCCAGCAGCCAGGCCGGGGCCGTTAATTCACCCCTCCACTTT. It codes for CASSQAGAVNSPLHF.

This clone came up a few times. Germline and junction disagree at one end, which may indicate a read error. CDR3 coding DNA: TGCATCGTTGTATTACGCCGTAGCTCAGGCTCCTACGAGCAGTACTTC. The encoded protein is CIVVLRRSSGSYEQYF. The chain joins TRBV29-1 to TRBJ2-7; no firm D call. This CDR3 comprises 16 residues. Germline V gene lookup returns CDR1 SQVTM and CDR2 ANQGSEA.

This clone was observed many times. This rearrangement joins TRBV9 to TRBJ1-1; TRBD1 matches at 8 bases. CDR1 SGDLS and CDR2 YYNGEE come from the germline V gene. Trimming removed 3 bases from V and 4 bases from J; junction bases left unmatched: 11. The length of the CDR3 is 16 residues. CDR3 protein: CASSADAGGRGTEAFF. In nucleotides, the CDR3 is TGTGCCAGCAGCGCCGATGCAGGGGGCAGGGGCACTGAAGCTTTCTTT.

V and J are TRBV6-6 and TRBJ1-3, with no clear D. CDR1 is MNHNY, CDR2 SVGAGI, per germline (reference sequence). The CDR3 has 18 residues. V lost 2 bases and J 0 bases, leaving 17 bases between the germline ends. CDR3 DNA sequence: TGTGCCAGCAGTTACCCGTGGCCTTTGGGCAACTCTGGAAACACCATATATTTT. It translates to CASSYPWPLGNSGNTIYF.

This clone is classed as medium-sized (0.01 to 0.1%). The V gene is TRBV6-1, the J gene TRBJ1-3; D may be TRBD1 (5 bases). The CDR3 is 16 residues long. Germline CDR1 reads MNHNS; CDR2 reads SASEGT. Trimming removed 6 bases at V and 0 bases at J, with 15 bases between. CDR3 residues: CASRRDGTISGNTIYF. In DNA form, the CDR3 reads TGTGCCAGCAGGAGGGACGGAACAATCTCTGGAAACACCATATATTTT.

The J gene is TRBJ2-2, the V gene TRBV30; a weak D match, TRBD2 (6 bases). CDR1 is GTSNPN, CDR2 SVGIG, per germline (reference sequence). The CDR3 runs 15 residues. CDR3 bases: TGTGCATGGGCCGAAGGCGGGATCAACACCGGGGAGCTGTTTTTT. This translates into CAWAEGGINTGELFF.